The T cell receptor beta chain described here comes from a study of monozygotic twins with inflammatory bowel disease. This CDR3 region has 17 residues. The germline V gene encodes CDR1 MNHNS and CDR2 SASEGT. Reanalyzing the 5' RACE reads, TCRdb keeps one entry per CDR3 protein, without DNA. Here the sample table reports a few hundred thousand distinct CDR3 sequences. This clonotype was obtained from a human donor with ulcerative colitis or Crohn's disease, or a healthy co-twin of an affected twin (not recorded which). V usage is TRBV6-1 and J usage is TRBJ2-2; TCRdb calls TRBD2, which cannot be checked without DNA. Sequences were obtained from blood. CDR3 residues: CASSASTSGGNTGELFF.